The 28 T cell receptor beta chains below all came from one sample that was sequenced in a study of cytomegalovirus exposure and HLA in healthy donors. PCR was performed using 60 Vbeta and 13 Jbeta primers. Libraries were prepared by immunoSEQ multiplex PCR; TCRdb keeps only in-frame clonotypes and omits some of them. There are 190,000 or so clones in the sample; 80% occur only once, and about 0.64% lies in the top ten. The sample comprised PBMCs. All receptors derive from a boy aged 5 to 17 in good health and CMV-seronegative.

The chain has TRBV5-1 and TRBJ1-1; no firm D call. Germline CDR1 SGHRS, CDR2 YFSETQ. V shed 3 bases and J shed 5 bases, with 14 bases lying between them. The CDR3 loop spans 14 amino acids. CDR3 sequence (DNA): TGCGCCAGCAGCTCGGAGAGCGAGTGGACTGAAGCTTTCTTT. This translates into CASSSESEWTEAFF.

V and J are TRBV2 and TRBJ2-3; TRBD2 matches 7 bases. Per the germline V gene, CDR1 is SNHLY and CDR2 is FYNNEI. V trimming: 5 bases; J trimming: 0 bases; junction bases outside the gene matches: 2. The CDR3 length is 14 residues. The CDR3 sequence: CASSRTRSTDTQYF. The CDR3 nucleotides are TGTGCCAGCAGTCGGACTAGGAGCACAGATACGCAGTATTTT.

The V gene is TRBV21-1, the J gene TRBJ2-5; the table's D call, TRBD1, has no DNA check behind it. TRBV21-1 is reported as a pseudogene. This CDR3 region has 17 residues. The CDR3 nucleotides read TGTGCCAGCAGCCCTCATCAAACAGGGGATCTGGGAGAGACCCAGTACTTC. As protein: CASSPHQTGDLGETQYF.

The rearrangement joins TRBV18 to TRBJ1-6; D is unresolved. The V end lost 3 bases, the J end lost 7 bases, and 16 bases lay between the germline ends. The CDR3 contains 16 residues. CDR1 KGHSH and CDR2 LQKENI come from the germline V gene. Here the CDR3 DNA reads TGTGCCAGCTCACCGCGTGCGGGGTCGGAGAATTCACCCCTCCACTTT. Residues: CASSPRAGSENSPLHF.

The chain joins TRBV5-4 to TRBJ1-1; weak D call: TRBD1 (6 bases). This CDR3 region has 17 residues. The V end was cut by 0 bases, the J end by 3 bases, with 18 bases between. Germline loops: CDR1 SGHNT, CDR2 YYREEE (reference sequence). CDR3 loop: CASSLAEQGTWDTEAFF. The CDR3 DNA reads as TGTGCCAGCAGCTTGGCCGAACAGGGTACGTGGGACACTGAAGCTTTCTTT.

This chain links TRBV27 with TRBJ2-2; TRBD1 aligns across 10 bases. After removal of 10 bases from V and 2 bases from J, the junction contained 4 bases not matched to a gene. This CDR3 region has 14 residues. Per the germline V gene, CDR1 is MNHEY and CDR2 is SMNVEV (reference sequence). This CDR3 is CATSTGGNTGELFF. DNA for the CDR3: TGTGCCACCTCGACAGGGGGCAACACCGGGGAGCTGTTTTTT.

The chain combines TRBV28 with TRBJ2-7; D ambiguous. This CDR3 contains 11 residues. Germline lookup yields CDR1 MDHEN and CDR2 SYDVKM. Trimming shortened V by 3 bases and J by 6 bases, and 6 bases separated the two germline ends. CDR3 region: CASSLSREQYF. CDR3 nucleotide sequence: TGTGCCAGCAGTTTGTCTCGCGAGCAGTACTTC.

The V gene is TRBV2, the J gene TRBJ1-5, with 8 bases that match TRBD1. After removal of 5 bases from V and 4 bases from J, the junction contained 1 base not matched to a gene. Germline V gene sequence: CDR1 SNHLY, CDR2 FYNNEI. The CDR3 is made up of 13 amino acids. The CDR3 protein is CASSRDRNQPQHF. Here the CDR3 DNA reads TGTGCCAGCAGTCGGGACAGGAATCAGCCCCAGCATTTT.

V gene TRBV30 combines with J gene TRBJ1-1, with 8 bases that match TRBD1. The CDR3 is made up of 12 amino acids. Trimming cost V 0 bases and J 10 bases; bases outside gene matches: 4. Germline CDR1 and CDR2: GTSNPN and SVGIG (reference sequence). The CDR3 nucleotides read TGTGCCTGGAGTGTACACGACAGGGGAGCTTTCTTT. Residues: CAWSVHDRGAFF.

J is TRBJ2-5 and V is TRBV9; TRBD1 matches 10 bases. V shed 4 bases, J shed 4 bases, and the junction held 7 bases outside the gene matches. Germline V gene sequence: CDR1 SGDLS, CDR2 YYNGEE. CDR3 size: 15 residues. Here the CDR3 DNA reads TGTGCCAGCAGCATCCGACAGGGGGCAGGAGAGACCCAGTACTTC. Its protein is CASSIRQGAGETQYF.

V usage is TRBV9 and J usage is TRBJ1-2; TRBD1 is a possible D gene (5 bases). The V end lost 7 bases, the J end lost 5 bases, and 9 bases lay between the germline ends. The V gene's germline CDR1 is SGDLS and CDR2 YYNGEE. This CDR3 region has 11 residues. The CDR3 sequence: CASGAVYGYTF. In DNA, the CDR3 is TGTGCCAGCGGGGCAGTTTATGGCTACACCTTC.

V gene TRBV7-9 combines with J gene TRBJ2-3, with D unresolved. Germline V gene lookup returns CDR1 SEHNR and CDR2 FQNEAQ (reference sequence). This CDR3 contains 11 residues. V lost 5 bases and J lost 5, with 5 bases in between. The CDR3 sequence is CASSPVDTQYF. The CDR3 nucleotides read TGTGCCAGCAGCCCGGTAGATACGCAGTATTTT.

The rearrangement links TRBV5-1 to TRBJ1-5; 8 bases are shared with TRBD1. V was clipped by 4 bases and J by 2 bases; unmatched bases: 8. This CDR3 contains 16 residues. Germline V gene sequence: CDR1 SGHRS, CDR2 YFSETQ. Here the CDR3 DNA reads TGCGCCAGCAGCCCCGGACAGGGAGAGGGCAATCAGCCCCAGCATTTT. Translating gives CASSPGQGEGNQPQHF.

The chain employs TRBV9 and TRBJ1-2, with D maybe TRBD1 (6 bases). CDR1 and CDR2 (germline): SGDLS, YYNGEE. Trimming stripped 3 bases from V and 0 bases from J, with 9 bases between. This CDR3 has 14 residues. CDR3 nucleotides: TGTGCCAGCAGCGGGCGGACAGCTAACTATGGCTACACCTTC. Its translation is CASSGRTANYGYTF. Based on the CDR3 plus reference TRBV9 and TRBJ1-2, the full variable domain is DSGVTQTPKHLITATGQRVTLRCSPRSGDLSVYWYQQSLDQGLQFLIQYYNGEERAKGNILERFSAQQFPDLHSELNLSSLELGDSALYFCASSGRTANYGYTFGSGTRLTVV.

The J gene is TRBJ1-2, the V gene TRBV18, with 10 bases fitting TRBD1. The CDR3 is 16 residues long. CDR1 is KGHSH and CDR2 is LQKENI in the germline V gene. V shed 6 bases, J shed 2 bases, and the junction held 9 bases outside the gene matches. CDR3 DNA sequence: TGTGCCAGCTCCAAAATTGACAGGGGGCGCAACTATGGCTACACCTTC. Residues: CASSKIDRGRNYGYTF.

The chain couples TRBV21-1 to TRBJ1-4; TRBD1, as called in the table, went unchecked against the DNA. TRBV21-1 has pseudogene status. The CDR3 runs to 14 residues. Written as DNA, the CDR3 is TGTGCCAGCAGCAACGTACAGGGGCGGGAAAAACTGTTTTTT. It is translated as CASSNVQGREKLFF.

The chain links TRBV5-4 to TRBJ2-3; TRBD2 matches at 11 bases. V lost 4 bases, J lost 4 bases, and 5 bases stayed unmatched. The CDR3 has 15 amino acids. Germline V lookup: CDR1 SGHNT, CDR2 YYREEE (reference sequence). CDR3 DNA: TGTGCCAGCAGCGCACTAGCGGGGGAGTCAGATACGCAGTATTTT. Translation gives CASSALAGESDTQYF.

The J gene is TRBJ2-2, the V gene TRBV5-6; no reliable D call. This CDR3 comprises 12 residues. Germline CDR1 is SGHDT and CDR2 is YYEEEE. The V end was cut by 0 bases, the J end by 10 bases, with 7 bases between. The chain's CDR3 is CASSLEPEELFF. CDR3 sequence (DNA): TGTGCCAGCAGCTTGGAGCCCGAGGAGCTGTTTTTT.

This clone was counted a single time. The chain recombines TRBV19 with TRBJ2-7; tentatively, D is TRBD1 (5 bases). The CDR3 is 14 amino acids. Germline CDR1 and CDR2: LNHDA and SQIVND (reference sequence). V was clipped by 1 base and J by 3 bases, with 10 bases between them. As DNA, the CDR3 is TGTGCCAGTAGTATAGCTAGACAGAACTACGAGCAGTACTTC. This encodes CASSIARQNYEQYF. The variable domain in full, with the rest retrieved from reference TRBV19 and TRBJ2-7, is DGGITQSPKYLFRKEGQNVTLSCEQNLNHDAMYWYRQDPGQGLRLIYYSQIVNDFQKGDIAEGYSVSREKKESFPLTVTSAQKNPTAFYLCASSIARQNYEQYFGPGTRLTVT.

The rearrangement joins TRBV4-2 to TRBJ2-7; no reliable D call. Per the germline V gene, CDR1 is LGHNA and CDR2 is YNFKEQ. Trimming took 0 bases from V and 9 from J, leaving 15 bases between them. The CDR3 extends over 14 amino acids. CDR3 residues: CASSQDLEATAQYF. CDR3 in DNA: TGTGCCAGCAGCCAAGATCTAGAGGCTACCGCGCAGTACTTC.

This CDR3 reads CASSFDRDSPLHF. The DNA for the CDR3 is TGTGCCAGCAGCTTTGACAGGGATTCACCCCTCCACTTT. The chain uses TRBV13 and TRBJ1-6, with 7 nucleotides matching TRBD1. V lost 3 bases, J lost 8 bases, and 1 base stayed unmatched. Germline V gene data show CDR1 as PRHDT and CDR2 as FYEKMQ (reference sequence). The CDR3 contains 13 residues. Combining the CDR3 with reference TRBV13 and TRBJ1-6 gives the whole variable domain AAGVIQSPRHLIKEKRETATLKCYPIPRHDTVYWYQQGPGQDPQFLISFYEKMQSDKGSIPDRFSAQQFSDYHSELNMSSLELGDSALYFCASSFDRDSPLHFGNGTRLTVT.

The chain uses TRBV6-5 and TRBJ2-1, with 7 nucleotides matching TRBD2. V dropped 3 bases and J dropped 7; count of bases not matched to a gene: 12. This CDR3 is built from 16 residues. Germline V gene lookup returns CDR1 MNHEY and CDR2 SVGAGI. In DNA form, the CDR3 reads TGTGCCAGCAGTTATGGAATAGCGGGCCCCTGGAATGAGCAGTTCTTC. Its protein is CASSYGIAGPWNEQFF.

J is TRBJ2-1 and V is TRBV7-2; D is perhaps TRBD1 (6 bases). Germline CDR1 reads SGHTA; CDR2 reads FQGNSA. CDR3 length: 13 residues. The V end lost 4 bases, the J end lost 8 bases, and 12 bases lay between the germline ends. CDR3 bases: TGTGCCAGCAGCTCTAGGGGGTTTGATGAGCAGTTCTTC. Translating gives CASSSRGFDEQFF.

The chain has TRBV10-1 and TRBJ2-7, with 7 bases aligning to TRBD2. CDR3 length: 15 amino acids. Germline assignment: CDR1 WNHNN and CDR2 SYGVQD (reference sequence). V trimming: 6 bases; J trimming: 0 bases; junction bases outside the gene matches: 8. DNA for the CDR3: TGCGCCAGCAGGATTACTAGCGCCAACTCCTACGAGCAGTACTTC. Its translation: CASRITSANSYEQYF.

The chain combines TRBV30 with TRBJ2-7; TRBD1 matches at 8 bases. CDR3 length: 14 residues. The J segment lost 4 bases and the V segment lost 2 bases, leaving 7 bases of the junction unmatched. CDR1 and CDR2 from the germline V gene are GTSNPN and SVGIG (reference sequence). The CDR3 loop reads CAWSLGTGRYEQYF. CDR3 nucleotide sequence: TGTGCCTGGAGTCTTGGGACAGGCAGGTACGAGCAGTACTTC.

The chain couples TRBV7-6 to TRBJ2-2; 12 bases agree with TRBD2. The J segment lost 1 base and the V segment lost 1 base, leaving 4 bases of the junction unmatched. The CDR3 has 18 residues. Germline assignment: CDR1 SGHVS and CDR2 FNYEAQ. The CDR3 region has the DNA TGTGCCAGCAGCTTAGGACTAGCGGGAGACAAGAACACCGGGGAGCTGTTTTTT. Translated: CASSLGLAGDKNTGELFF.

The V and J genes are TRBV5-1 and TRBJ1-4; TRBD1 agrees at 10 bases. V was clipped by 3 bases and J by 6 bases; unmatched bases: 8. The CDR3 extends over 16 amino acids. CDR1 SGHRS and CDR2 YFSETQ come from the germline V gene. CDR3 sequence: CASSSQTGTGDEKLFF. The CDR3 region has the DNA TGCGCCAGCAGCTCACAAACCGGGACAGGGGATGAAAAACTGTTTTTT. Using reference TRBV5-1 and TRBJ1-4 for the parts outside the CDR3, the full variable domain is KAGVTQTPRYLIKTRGQQVTLSCSPISGHRSVSWYQQTPGQGLQFLFEYFSETQRNKGNFPGRFSGRQFSNSRSEMNVSTLELGDSALYLCASSSQTGTGDEKLFFGSGTQLSVL.

The chain couples TRBV6-5 to TRBJ1-2; tentative D call: TRBD1 (6 bases). The V end lost 5 bases, the J end lost 1 base, and 8 bases lay between the germline ends. The CDR3 totals 13 residues. CDR1 and CDR2 (germline): MNHEY, SVGAGI. The CDR3 loop reads CASSLDSNYGYTF. In DNA, the CDR3 is TGTGCCAGCAGTCTGGACAGTAACTATGGCTACACCTTC.